Below, 9 T cell receptor beta chains from the same sample are listed, as sequenced in a study of T cell clones after liver transplantation. Some clones are missing from TCRdb's copy, which holds only in-frame ones; the method was immunoSEQ multiplex PCR. The table lists about 75,000 clones, around 84% of them singletons, with under 2.5% in the top ten. The sequencing used CD4+ T cells from blood, collected 48 months after liver transplant. The receptors shown here come from a human patient who received a liver transplant. Part of the T cell pool may stem from the graft donor.

This clone showed up just a few times. The chain employs TRBV28 and TRBJ1-4; D unresolved. The length of the CDR3 is 10 residues. CDR1 is MDHEN, CDR2 SYDVKM, per germline. Trimming removed 5 bases at V and 8 bases at J, with 3 bases between. The CDR3 sequence: CASSNEKLFF. For the CDR3, the DNA is TGTGCCAGCAGTAACGAAAAACTGTTTTTT.

J is TRBJ2-1 and V is TRBV4-3; 12 bases agree with TRBD2. The V gene end was trimmed by 3 bases and the J gene end by 10 bases; junction bases not matched to a gene: 4. Germline V gene data show CDR1 as LGHNA and CDR2 as YSLEER. This CDR3 has 14 residues. The CDR3 DNA is TGCGCCAGCAGCCAGTTACTAGCGGGAGGCGAGCAGTTCTTC. Protein product: CASSQLLAGGEQFF.

This clone was counted a single time. The chain recombines TRBV11-3 with TRBJ2-3, with D perhaps matching TRBD2 (6 bases). V was trimmed by 5 bases and J by 2 bases, leaving 14 bases between them. The CDR3 runs 15 residues. CDR1 SGHNT and CDR2 YENEEA come from the germline V gene. The CDR3 DNA sequence: TGTGCCAGCAGCCCAAATCGGGGGTACACAGATACGCAGTATTTT. This sequence encodes CASSPNRGYTDTQYF.

CDR3 nucleotides: TGTGCCAGCAGCGTTGGGCAGGGAGCGGAAAAACTGTTTTTT. It yields the protein CASSVGQGAEKLFF. The rearrangement joins TRBV9 to TRBJ1-4; maybe TRBD1 (5 bases). Per germline, CDR1 SGDLS and CDR2 YYNGEE. V dropped 2 bases and J dropped 8 bases, with 13 bases sitting between them. This CDR3 contains 14 residues.

This rearrangement joins TRBV5-1 to TRBJ1-1; no firm D call. The CDR3 totals 14 residues. Germline V gives CDR1 SGHRS, CDR2 YFSETQ. Trimming stripped 4 bases from V and 4 bases from J, with 14 bases between. The CDR3 reads CASSPNHPATEAFF. CDR3 coding DNA: TGCGCCAGCAGCCCGAACCACCCCGCCACTGAAGCTTTCTTT.

This clone was found once. The J gene is TRBJ2-1, the V gene TRBV6-7; 7 bases are shared with TRBD2. TRBV6-7 is assigned to the ORF class and has an uncertain function. CDR3 length equals 14 residues. Losses at the gene ends were 0 bases for V and 9 bases for J; bases not matched to a gene: 5. Here the CDR3 DNA reads TGTGCCAGCAGTTACTCCAGGCCGGGGGGTGAGCAGTTCTTC. It encodes CASSYSRPGGEQFF.

The chain couples TRBV19 to TRBJ2-4; possibly TRBD1 for D (6 bases). The CDR3 is made up of 18 amino acids. The ends were cut back, 0 bases at V and 0 bases at J, with 15 bases in the middle. Germline CDR1 is LNHDA and CDR2 is SQIVND (reference sequence). The CDR3, as DNA: TGTGCCAGTAGTATAGATATAAGGGGGAATGTAGCCAAAAACATTCAGTACTTC. Its translation: CASSIDIRGNVAKNIQYF.

J is TRBJ2-6 and V is TRBV18; no firm D call. The ends were cut back, 3 bases at V and 2 bases at J, with 17 bases in the middle. The germline gives CDR1 KGHSH, CDR2 LQKENI. This CDR3 contains 18 residues. The CDR3 nucleotides read TGTGCCAGCTCACCCTCACGTGAAAGGTTTACTGGGGCCAACGTCCTGACTTTC. It encodes CASSPSRERFTGANVLTF.

This clone was found a few times. The rearrangement joins TRBV19 to TRBJ1-4; no clear D gene. The germline V and J ends were trimmed by 5 bases and 7 bases, with 14 bases remaining between them. Germline CDR1 and CDR2: LNHDA and SQIVND (reference sequence). This CDR3 has 14 residues. The CDR3 DNA follows: TGTGCCAGTAGTGCAAACAACCCGGCTGAAAAACTGTTTTTT. Protein sequence: CASSANNPAEKLFF.